A single sample gave rise to the 13 T cell receptor beta chains below, sequenced in a study of OX40 agonist ivuxolimab in advanced cancers. Method: immunoSEQ multiplex PCR; TCRdb's copy keeps in-frame clones and lacks some. Of around 19,000 clones listed, roughly 85% were seen once; the top ten hold roughly a sixth. The sample in question was CD4+ or CD8+ T cells sorted from blood, obtained in a trial of the OX40 agonist ivuxolimab. Receptors originate from an adult with an advanced solid tumor such as melanoma, head and neck, liver or kidney cancer.

This chain's CDR3 is CASSRDSSGVLYNEQFF. The CDR3 DNA reads TGTGCCAGCAGCCGCGACTCGAGCGGAGTACTGTACAATGAGCAGTTCTTC. V usage is TRBV7-9 and J usage is TRBJ2-1, with TRBD2 as a possible D gene (5 bases). CDR3 length equals 17 residues. The V gene lost 5 bases and the J gene lost 4 bases, with 21 bases spanning the gap. Germline lookup yields CDR1 SEHNR and CDR2 FQNEAQ (reference sequence). Full variable domain (missing parts from reference TRBV7-9 and TRBJ2-1): DTGVSQNPRHKITKRGQNVTFRCDPISEHNRLYWYRQTLGQGPEFLTYFQNEAQLEKSRLLSDRFSAERPKGSFSTLEIQRTEQGDSAMYLCASSRDSSGVLYNEQFFGPGTRLTVL.

The chain is built from TRBV2 and TRBJ1-3; D call uncertain. CDR3 length equals 13 residues. Germline lookup yields CDR1 SNHLY and CDR2 FYNNEI. V lost 6 bases and J lost 1, with 7 bases in between. The CDR3 nucleotides read TGTGCCAGCAGGTATTCTTCTGGAAACACCATATATTTT. It codes for CASRYSSGNTIYF.

The chain has TRBV7-3 and TRBJ2-5, with 7 bases identical to TRBD2. CDR3 length: 15 residues. Trimming cost V 0 bases and J 5 bases; bases outside gene matches: 6. CDR1 and CDR2 (germline): SGHTA, FQGTGA. Written as DNA, the CDR3 is TGTGCCAGCAGCTTAACTGCGGGGGTTATGGAGACCCAGTACTTC. Translated, it gives CASSLTAGVMETQYF.

In this sample, this clone turned up once. The V call is TRBV5-1, the J call TRBJ1-4; TRBD1 aligns across 7 bases. Germline-derived CDR1 and CDR2 are SGHRS and YFSETQ. The V gene end was trimmed by 4 bases and the J gene end by 0 bases; junction bases not matched to a gene: 6. The CDR3 is 16 amino acids. CDR3 coding DNA: TGCGCCAGCAGCGTGGACAGGCGAACAACTAATGAAAAACTGTTTTTT. It is translated as CASSVDRRTTNEKLFF.

This rearrangement joins TRBV6-1 to TRBJ1-2; D uncertain. CDR3 length equals 12 residues. V gave up 3 bases and J gave up 7 bases, with 9 bases separating them. The germline CDR1 and CDR2 sequences are MNHNS and SASEGT. The CDR3: CASSDLSVGYTF. CDR3 sequence (DNA): TGTGCCAGCAGTGACTTGAGTGTTGGCTACACCTTC.

V usage is TRBV10-3 and J usage is TRBJ1-5, with a tentative D call TRBD1 (6 bases). CDR1 ENHRY and CDR2 SYGVKD come from the germline V gene. This CDR3 is 16 amino acids long. Trimming removed 4 bases at V and 0 bases at J, with 13 bases between. The CDR3 nucleotides read TGTGCCATCAGTGGGGGACATCTCGATAGCAATCAGCCCCAGCATTTT. It translates to CAISGGHLDSNQPQHF.

The chain carries TRBV19 and TRBJ2-7, with D maybe TRBD1 (5 bases). Germline V gene sequence: CDR1 LNHDA, CDR2 SQIVND (reference sequence). The V and J ends lost 7 bases and 4 bases respectively, with 8 bases between them. The CDR3 is made up of 11 amino acids. The CDR3 reads CASTAGYEQYF. CDR3 bases: TGTGCCAGTACCGCAGGGTACGAGCAGTACTTC.

This chain links TRBV18 with TRBJ2-3; D possibly corresponds to TRBD2 (6 bases). V was clipped by 2 bases and J by 1 base, with 10 bases between them. The germline V gene has CDR1 KGHSH and CDR2 LQKENI. This CDR3 has 15 residues. CDR3 amino acids: CASSPRSGGTDTQYF. Here the CDR3 DNA reads TGTGCCAGCTCACCAAGGTCGGGGGGCACAGATACGCAGTATTTT.

V usage is TRBV11-2 and J usage is TRBJ2-5; 11 bases align to TRBD2. The J call may be mistaken, given a closer DNA end match to TRBJ2-7. CDR1 is SGHAT and CDR2 is FQNNGV in the germline V gene. The CDR3 covers 16 residues. This CDR3 reads CASSLRGLAGPYEQYF. The CDR3 DNA follows: TGTGCCAGCAGCTTAAGAGGACTAGCGGGCCCCTACGAGCAGTACTTC.

The chain combines TRBV19 with TRBJ2-5; D not certain. Germline CDR1 is LNHDA and CDR2 is SQIVND (reference sequence). V gave up 1 base and J gave up 5 bases, with 8 bases separating them. The CDR3 length is 13 residues. The CDR3 DNA follows: TGTGCCAGTAGTATAGTAGAGTGGGAGACCCAGTACTTC. Translated, it gives CASSIVEWETQYF.

V gene TRBV7-6 combines with J gene TRBJ2-3; weak D call: TRBD1 (6 bases). CDR1 and CDR2 (germline): SGHVS, FNYEAQ. The CDR3 runs 16 residues. The V and J ends lost 2 bases and 4 bases respectively, with 16 bases between them. CDR3 sequence: CASSLRQQGVPDTQYF. The CDR3 nucleotides read TGTGCCAGCAGCTTACGTCAACAGGGTGTTCCAGATACGCAGTATTTT.

This chain uses TRBV15 with TRBJ1-5, with 8 bases identical to TRBD1. Germline CDR1 LNHNV, CDR2 YYDKDF (reference sequence). With 4 bases clipped from V and 3 bases from J, the junction kept 8 bases outside the gene matches. The CDR3 spans 16 residues. The CDR3 region is CATSNPGQGYNQPQHF. CDR3 coding DNA: TGTGCCACCAGCAACCCTGGACAGGGATACAATCAGCCCCAGCATTTT.

CDR3 loop: CASSPPKDPLGTEAFF. DNA of the CDR3: TGTGCCAGCTCACCACCCAAAGACCCCCTGGGCACTGAAGCTTTCTTT. The chain joins TRBV18 to TRBJ1-1, with unresolved D. Germline CDR1 reads KGHSH; CDR2 reads LQKENI. V lost 0 bases, J lost 4 bases, and 15 bases lay in between. CDR3 length equals 16 residues.